This entry lists 27 T cell receptor beta chains sequenced from one sample in a study of T cell responses to AZD1222 COVID-19 vaccine. TCRdb keeps only in-frame clones here, not all; method: immunoSEQ multiplex PCR. Here the sample spans around 140,000 clones, 90% being singletons. The sample here was peripheral blood, taken on day 0 of AZD1222 vaccination. Receptors were obtained from an adult in good health.

The rearrangement joins TRBV19 to TRBJ1-1, with D hard to call. Germline CDR1 reads LNHDA; CDR2 reads SQIVND (reference sequence). The CDR3 sequence is 12 residues long. V shed 6 bases and J shed 10 bases, with 15 bases lying between them. The CDR3 DNA sequence: TGTGCCAGTAGCCCTGAACCTCACACAGCTTTCTTT. Encoded protein: CASSPEPHTAFF.

This chain links TRBV7-2 with TRBJ2-3; TRBD2 matches at 9 bases. With V trimmed by 4 bases and J by 2 bases, 7 bases remained unmatched. The CDR3 has 16 amino acids. Germline assignment: CDR1 SGHTA and CDR2 FQGNSA. CDR3 amino acids: CASSSSGTSPTDTQYF. The CDR3 nucleotides are TGTGCCAGCAGCTCGTCCGGGACTAGCCCCACAGATACGCAGTATTTT.

This chain uses TRBV6-2 or TRBV6-3 with TRBJ2-2; 10 positions match TRBD2. CDR3 length: 15 amino acids. The ends lost 5 bases at V and 7 bases at J; junction bases unmatched: 7. Per the germline V gene, CDR1 is MNHEY and CDR2 is SVGEGT. CDR3 sequence: CASSVLAGVGGELFF. For the CDR3, the DNA is TGTGCCAGCAGTGTTCTAGCGGGGGTCGGCGGGGAGCTGTTTTTT.

The chain employs TRBV7-2 and TRBJ1-3, with D possibly matching TRBD1 (6 bases). Trimming stripped 4 bases from V and 0 bases from J, with 16 bases between. This CDR3 is 17 amino acids long. Germline V gene data show CDR1 as SGHTA and CDR2 as FQGNSA. The CDR3 here is CASSSRGGTISGNTIYF. The CDR3 nucleotides are TGTGCCAGCAGCTCCCGAGGGGGGACCATCTCTGGAAACACCATATATTTT.

The chain links TRBV4-3 to TRBJ2-6, with no clear D. Per the germline V gene, CDR1 is LGHNA and CDR2 is YSLEER. The CDR3 loop spans 15 amino acids. With 0 bases removed from V and 0 bases from J, the gap between germline ends came to 3 bases. CDR3 DNA: TGCGCCAGCAGCCAAGACCCCTCTGGGGCCAACGTCCTGACTTTC. Translated: CASSQDPSGANVLTF.

The chain has TRBV27 and TRBJ1-5; D perhaps matches TRBD1 (5 bases). The CDR3 sequence is 13 residues long. Per germline, CDR1 MNHEY and CDR2 SMNVEV (reference sequence). V was cut by 4 bases and J by 6 bases, with 10 bases left in between. DNA for the CDR3: TGTGCCAGCAGTTGGGGCAGGTCTCAGCCCCAGCATTTT. This gives the protein CASSWGRSQPQHF.

Regarding this clone: Other DNA sequences in this specimen translate into the identical CDR3. The V call is TRBV27, the J call TRBJ1-1; 7 nucleotides match TRBD1. The CDR3 length is 14 residues. The germline V gene has CDR1 MNHEY and CDR2 SMNVEV (reference sequence). Losses at the gene ends were 2 bases for V and 1 base for J; bases not matched to a gene: 1. The CDR3 region has the DNA TGTGCCAGCAGTTTAAGACAGGGGAACACTGAAGCTTTCTTT. Residues: CASSLRQGNTEAFF.

CDR3 in DNA: TGTGCCAGTAAGGGACAGAATCCTAATTCACCCCTCCACTTT. Translating gives CASKGQNPNSPLHF. The chain is built from TRBV19 and TRBJ1-6, with 7 bases lining up with TRBD1. Per germline, CDR1 LNHDA and CDR2 SQIVND (reference sequence). This CDR3 spans 14 amino acids. With V trimmed by 7 bases and J by 6 bases, 6 bases remained unmatched.

The CDR3 DNA reads as TGTGCCAGTAGTATAGCAGGTACGGATGGCTACACCTTC. Its protein product is CASSIAGTDGYTF. The chain joins TRBV19 to TRBJ1-2; no definite D call. Germline-derived CDR1 and CDR2 are LNHDA and SQIVND (reference sequence). V lost 1 base and J lost 6, with 9 bases in between. The CDR3 is 13 residues long.

This clone was picked up a small number of times. The chain recombines TRBV5-4 with TRBJ2-5; either TRBD1 or TRBD2 may supply D (6 bases each). The ends were cut back, 0 bases at V and 1 base at J, with 16 bases in the middle. The germline gives CDR1 SGHNT, CDR2 YYREEE (reference sequence). The CDR3 is 17 amino acids. This CDR3 is CASSLGTGAWAQETQYF. The CDR3 nucleotides are TGTGCCAGCAGCTTGGGAACGGGGGCGTGGGCCCAAGAGACCCAGTACTTC.

This chain uses TRBV2 with TRBJ2-7; TRBD1 agrees at 12 bases. Germline values: CDR1 SNHLY, CDR2 FYNNEI. Trimming took 3 bases from V and 6 from J; bases not matched to a gene: 9. The length of the CDR3 is 16 residues. The CDR3 sequence: CASSDQLGQGAGEQYF. In DNA, the CDR3 is TGTGCCAGCAGTGACCAACTGGGACAGGGGGCGGGCGAGCAGTACTTC.

There are a few counts of this clone. The chain joins TRBV30 to TRBJ1-2; D is possibly TRBD1 (5 bases). The germline V and J ends were trimmed by 5 bases and 1 base, with 8 bases remaining between them. Per germline, CDR1 GTSNPN and CDR2 SVGIG (reference sequence). The CDR3 has 12 amino acids. As DNA, the CDR3 is TGTGCCTGGGGGACCGATAACTATGGCTACACCTTC. Translation: CAWGTDNYGYTF.

In its sample, this clone was seen once. The chain uses TRBV9 and TRBJ2-1; 12 bases line up with TRBD2. From germline, CDR1 is SGDLS and CDR2 YYNGEE. The CDR3 has 15 residues. V shed 0 bases, J shed 7 bases, and the junction held 2 bases outside the gene matches. The CDR3 spells CASSVAGTSGNEQFF. The CDR3 DNA reads TGTGCCAGCAGCGTAGCTGGGACTAGCGGGAATGAGCAGTTCTTC. The full variable domain, its missing parts supplied by reference TRBV9 and TRBJ2-1, is DSGVTQTPKHLITATGQRVTLRCSPRSGDLSVYWYQQSLDQGLQFLIQYYNGEERAKGNILERFSAQQFPDLHSELNLSSLELGDSALYFCASSVAGTSGNEQFFGPGTRLTVL.

The chain recombines TRBV7-2 with TRBJ1-1, with D hard to call. V lost 5 bases and J lost 0, with 10 bases in between. The CDR3 has 14 amino acids. CDR1 is SGHTA and CDR2 is FQGNSA in the germline V gene. CDR3 in amino acids: CASSPGFMNTEAFF. The CDR3 bases are TGTGCCAGCAGCCCCGGGTTTATGAACACTGAAGCTTTCTTT.

This chain connects TRBV7-9 to TRBJ2-7; the match to TRBD2 covers 12 bases. V was clipped by 4 bases and J by 6 bases; unmatched bases: 10. Germline V lookup: CDR1 SEHNR, CDR2 FQNEAQ (reference sequence). This CDR3 is 16 amino acids long. The CDR3 is CASSWSTRTSGAEQYF. The CDR3 coding sequence is TGTGCCAGCAGCTGGAGTACTCGGACTAGCGGGGCCGAGCAGTACTTC.

The chain is built from TRBV7-3 and TRBJ2-2; the match to TRBD2 covers 11 bases. Trimming removed 4 bases from V and 8 bases from J; junction bases left unmatched: 9. The germline V gene has CDR1 SGHTA and CDR2 FQGTGA. CDR3 size: 16 residues. The CDR3 loop reads CASSSGTSGWGGELFF. In DNA, the CDR3 is TGTGCCAGCAGCTCCGGGACTAGCGGTTGGGGAGGGGAGCTGTTTTTT.

The V and J genes are TRBV30 and TRBJ2-5; D is unclear. Germline V gives CDR1 GTSNPN, CDR2 SVGIG (reference sequence). The length of the CDR3 is 13 residues. Trimming left V 0 bases short and J 5 bases short, with 10 bases between. The CDR3 loop is CAWSVKPTETQYF. The CDR3 nucleotides are TGTGCCTGGAGTGTAAAACCAACGGAGACCCAGTACTTC.

This chain joins TRBV9 and TRBJ2-1, with D perhaps TRBD2 (5 bases). This CDR3 comprises 13 residues. Trimming pared 1 base from V and 10 bases from J, leaving 12 bases between. Germline loops: CDR1 SGDLS, CDR2 YYNGEE. CDR3 protein: CASSVTRGGEQFF. The CDR3 bases are TGTGCCAGCAGCGTAACTAGAGGCGGGGAGCAGTTCTTC.

This chain connects TRBV7-8 to TRBJ2-7; D is undetermined. The CDR3 has 15 residues. Trimming pared 2 bases from V and 5 bases from J, leaving 16 bases between. The germline CDR1 and CDR2 sequences are SGHVS and FQNEAQ. CDR3 protein: CASSLSSSLSNEQYF. CDR3 nucleotide sequence: TGTGCCAGCAGCTTATCCTCCAGTTTGTCCAACGAGCAGTACTTC.

This clone was seen only once. The chain joins TRBV18 to TRBJ2-7; 10 nucleotides agree with TRBD2. The V gene's germline CDR1 is KGHSH and CDR2 LQKENI. V trimming: 3 bases; J trimming: 0 bases; junction bases outside the gene matches: 5. CDR3 size: 16 residues. CDR3 coding DNA: TGTGCCAGCTCACCTGGAGCGGGGGGGCTCTCCTACGAGCAGTACTTC. Protein sequence: CASSPGAGGLSYEQYF.

This chain joins TRBV4-1 and TRBJ1-2, with a possible D match to TRBD1 (6 bases). V lost 3 bases, J lost 13 bases, and 24 bases lay in between. The CDR3 spans 15 residues. The germline V gene has CDR1 MGHRA and CDR2 YSYEKL. The chain's CDR3 is CASSQVTGFIRVLTF. In DNA, the CDR3 is TGCGCCAGCAGCCAGGTGACAGGATTCATCCGGGTGCTCACCTTC.

The V gene is TRBV2, the J gene TRBJ2-1, with 13 bases lining up with TRBD2. Germline CDR1 reads SNHLY; CDR2 reads FYNNEI. V lost 3 bases and J lost 6; bases outside the gene matches: 5. The length of the CDR3 is 16 residues. DNA for the CDR3: TGTGCCAGCAGTGATTTGGGACTAGCGGGGTCCAATGAGCAGTTCTTC. It is translated as CASSDLGLAGSNEQFF.

The chain employs TRBV4-2 and TRBJ1-1; TRBD1 is a possible D gene (5 bases). CDR1 is LGHNA, CDR2 YNFKEQ, per germline. V was pared by 3 bases and J by 3 bases, with 11 bases between. This CDR3 is built from 14 residues. CDR3 sequence reads: CASSHQGSDTEAFF. The DNA for the CDR3 is TGTGCCAGCAGCCACCAGGGATCTGACACTGAAGCTTTCTTT.

The V call is TRBV4-2, the J call TRBJ2-7; 9 bases are a match to TRBD2. With V trimmed by 1 base and J by 2 bases, 6 bases remained unmatched. This CDR3 has 16 residues. Germline CDR1 and CDR2: LGHNA and YNFKEQ. The CDR3 here is CASSQGLAAGPYEQYF. Written as DNA, the CDR3 is TGTGCCAGCAGCCAAGGACTAGCGGCGGGCCCCTACGAGCAGTACTTC.

The rearrangement links TRBV5-5 to TRBJ2-7; possible D gene TRBD1, 5 bases. CDR1 is SGHKS, CDR2 YYEKEE, per germline (reference sequence). Trimming took 4 bases from V and 3 from J, leaving 8 bases between them. This CDR3 has 12 amino acids. The CDR3: CASSPDIYEQYF. CDR3 in DNA: TGTGCCAGCAGCCCGGACATCTACGAGCAGTACTTC.

This sequence joins TRBV2 and TRBJ1-6; the D is unclear. Trimming cost V 10 bases and J 10 bases, with 20 bases left between them. CDR1 is SNHLY, CDR2 FYNNEI, per germline. The CDR3 is made up of 14 amino acids. CDR3 loop: CATLPAQVESPLHF. The CDR3 DNA reads TGTGCCACACTACCAGCGCAGGTGGAGTCACCCCTCCACTTT.

The chain combines TRBV3-1 (or the pseudogene TRBV3-2) with TRBJ2-5, with D perhaps TRBD1 or TRBD2 (6 bases each). This CDR3 comprises 18 residues. The V and J ends lost 0 bases and 5 bases respectively, with 22 bases between them. Germline assignment: CDR1 LGHDT and CDR2 YNNKEL (reference sequence). The CDR3 DNA reads TGTGCCAGCAGCCAAGAACCGTCGAGGGGGGCCCTTTCCGAGACCCAGTACTTC. It yields the protein CASSQEPSRGALSETQYF.